One and the same sample provided the 6 T cell receptor beta chains below, sequenced in a study of CD8+ T cells in alopecia areata. Treatment described: oral pan-JAK inhibitor, 5-10 mg twice daily. Extracted RNA was reverse transcribed into cDNA, the sequencing template. Sequencing was performed with immunoSEQ multiplex PCR; in TCRdb, only in-frame clones are kept and a portion is missing. The sample includes some 220,000 clones, roughly 56% of them seen just once. The sequences come from CD4+ T cells sorted from blood, collected at week 4, from a patient treated with tofacitinib. These receptors came from a human donor with alopecia areata.

V usage is TRBV2 and J usage is TRBJ2-7, with 10 positions matching TRBD1. Germline-derived CDR1 and CDR2 are SNHLY and FYNNEI. CDR3 size: 12 residues. The V segment lost 8 bases and the J segment 4 bases; nucleotides outside the gene matches: 2. The CDR3 bases are TGTGCCAGCGGGGGACAGGGGTACGAGCAGTACTTC. It translates to CASGGQGYEQYF. The full variable domain, in which reference TRBV2 and TRBJ2-7 provide the parts outside the CDR3, is EPEVTQTPSHQVTQMGQEVILRCVPISNHLYFYWYRQILGQKVEFLVSFYNNEISEKSEIFDDQFSVERPDGSNFTLKIRSTKLEDSAMYFCASGGQGYEQYFGPGTRLTVT.

This sequence joins TRBV29-1 and TRBJ1-2; D is perhaps TRBD1 (6 bases). Germline CDR1 reads SQVTM; CDR2 reads ANQGSEA. The germline V and J ends were trimmed by 6 bases and 8 bases, with 22 bases remaining between them. This CDR3 contains 14 residues. CDR3 DNA sequence: TGCAGCGTGGATATGACAGGTCGAGTGGGGGGCTACACCTTC. Translated: CSVDMTGRVGGYTF.

The rearrangement uses TRBV15 and TRBJ1-4; no firm D call. The CDR3 contains 13 residues. V gave up 5 bases and J gave up 0 bases, with 4 bases separating them. Germline V CDR1 and CDR2: LNHNV, YYDKDF (reference sequence). For the CDR3, the DNA is TGTGCCACCAGCGGGACAACTAATGAAAAACTGTTTTTT. Translating gives CATSGTTNEKLFF.

In its sample, this clone was seen a few times. The rearrangement uses TRBV7-2 and TRBJ1-1, with TRBD1 as a possible D gene (5 bases). The V gene's germline CDR1 is SGHTA and CDR2 FQGNSA. V lost 1 base to trimming and J lost 4 bases, with 10 bases between them. CDR3 length: 14 amino acids. CDR3 nucleotides: TGTGCCAGCAGCTTAGTAGCAGGGTCCACTGAAGCTTTCTTT. Protein product: CASSLVAGSTEAFF.

This clone was seen once. V and J are TRBV25-1 and TRBJ2-1; the match to TRBD1 covers 9 bases. Germline V lookup: CDR1 MGHDK, CDR2 SYGVNS. Unmatched junction bases numbered 1, after V lost 6 bases and J lost 7 bases. The CDR3 is 12 amino acids. Here the CDR3 reads CASRGQGNEQFF. In DNA, the CDR3 is TGTGCCAGCAGGGGACAGGGAAATGAGCAGTTCTTC.

This clone came up a few times. Other DNA sequences within the sample encode an identical CDR3. The chain couples TRBV5-1 to TRBJ2-5; D uncertain. The CDR3 contains 11 residues. Trimming stripped 2 bases from V and 3 bases from J, with 2 bases between. Germline CDR1 reads SGHRS; CDR2 reads YFSETQ. DNA of the CDR3: TGCGCCAGCAGCTTAGAAGAGACCCAGTACTTC. Translated, it gives CASSLEETQYF.